This T cell receptor beta chain was sequenced for a study of blood T cell repertoires in COVID-19. Study background: There were acute and convalescent COVID-19 samples, and they came from the United States, Italy and Spain.

V dropped 2 bases and J dropped 0; count of bases not matched to a gene: 11. This CDR3 is built from 19 residues. Germline-derived CDR1 and CDR2 are LGHNA and YSLEER. Authors' processing steps: Reference gene primer amplification gave nucleated cell count estimates. Libraries were prepared by immunoSEQ multiplex PCR; TCRdb keeps only in-frame clonotypes and omits some of them. The V and J calls and clone size come from that table; D and trimming were worked out from the DNA. Of approximately 90,000 clones in the sample, around 85% were seen once. V and J are TRBV4-3 and TRBJ2-2, with 8 bases identical to TRBD1. Sequenced sample: peripheral blood. The source of this sequence is a man at least 80 years old with acute or convalescent COVID-19. The CDR3 DNA reads as TGCGCCAGCAGCCAACGGGACAGGAGTCAAATCGCGAACACCGGGGAGCTGTTTTTT. It encodes CASSQRDRSQIANTGELFF.